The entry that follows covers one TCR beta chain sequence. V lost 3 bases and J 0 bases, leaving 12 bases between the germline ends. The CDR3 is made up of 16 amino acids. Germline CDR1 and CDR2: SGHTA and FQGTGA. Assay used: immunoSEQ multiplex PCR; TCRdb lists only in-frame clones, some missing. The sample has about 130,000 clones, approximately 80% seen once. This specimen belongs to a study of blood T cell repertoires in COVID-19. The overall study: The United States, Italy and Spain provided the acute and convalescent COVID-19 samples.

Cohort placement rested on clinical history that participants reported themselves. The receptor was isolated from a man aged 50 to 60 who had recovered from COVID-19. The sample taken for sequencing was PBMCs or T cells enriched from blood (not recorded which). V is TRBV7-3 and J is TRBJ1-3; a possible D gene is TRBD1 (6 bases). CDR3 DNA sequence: TGTGCCAGCAGCTTGGACAGTGCCAGCTCTGGAAACACCATATATTTT. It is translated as CASSLDSASSGNTIYF. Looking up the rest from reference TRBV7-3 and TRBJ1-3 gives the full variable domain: GAGVSQTPSNKVTEKGKYVELRCDPISGHTALYWYRQSLGQGPEFLIYFQGTGAADDSGLPNDRFFAVRPEGSVSTLKIQRTERGDSAVYLCASSLDSASSGNTIYFGEGSWLTVV.